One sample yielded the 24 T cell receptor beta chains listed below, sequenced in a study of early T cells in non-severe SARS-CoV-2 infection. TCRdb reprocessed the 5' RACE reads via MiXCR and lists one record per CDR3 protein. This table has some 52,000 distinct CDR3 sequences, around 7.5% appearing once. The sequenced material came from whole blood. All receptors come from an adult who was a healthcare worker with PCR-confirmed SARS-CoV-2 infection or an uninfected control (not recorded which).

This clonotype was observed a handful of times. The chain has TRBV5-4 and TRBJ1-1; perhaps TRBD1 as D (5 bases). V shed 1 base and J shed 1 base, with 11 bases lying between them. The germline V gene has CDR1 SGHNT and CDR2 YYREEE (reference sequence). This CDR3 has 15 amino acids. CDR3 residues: CASSLIGTRNTEAFF. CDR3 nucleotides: TGTGCCAGCAGCTTGATCGGGACGAGGAACACTGAAGCTTTCTTT.

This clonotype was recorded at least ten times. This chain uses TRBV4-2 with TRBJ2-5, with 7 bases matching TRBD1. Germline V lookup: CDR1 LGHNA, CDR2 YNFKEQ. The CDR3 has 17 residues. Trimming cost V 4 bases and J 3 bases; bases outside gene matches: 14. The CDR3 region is CASSRRDTGTVKETQYF. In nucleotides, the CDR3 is TGTGCCAGCAGCCGAAGAGACACCGGGACAGTTAAAGAGACCCAGTACTTC.

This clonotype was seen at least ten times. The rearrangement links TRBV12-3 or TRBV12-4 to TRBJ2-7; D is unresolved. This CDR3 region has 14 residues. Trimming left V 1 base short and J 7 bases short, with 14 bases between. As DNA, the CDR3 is TGTGCCAGCAGTTTAGTCGGCGGTCTAGGTGAGCAGTACTTC. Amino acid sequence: CASSLVGGLGEQYF.

CDR3 DNA sequence: TGTGCCACCAGTGACGGTATAAGGAGCTCCTACGAGCAGTACTTC. Translating gives CATSDGIRSSYEQYF. The chain combines TRBV24-1 with TRBJ2-7; unclear D gene. Germline CDR1 KGHDR, CDR2 SFDVKD. Trimming left V 4 bases short and J 0 bases short, with 12 bases between. The CDR3 consists of 15 residues.

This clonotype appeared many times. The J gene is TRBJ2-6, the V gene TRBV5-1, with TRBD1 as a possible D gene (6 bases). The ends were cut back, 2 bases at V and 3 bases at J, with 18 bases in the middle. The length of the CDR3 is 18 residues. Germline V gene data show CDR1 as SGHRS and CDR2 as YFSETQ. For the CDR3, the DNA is TGCGCCAGCAGCTTTATGGCAGGGGCTCCTCGTGGGGCCAACGTCCTGACTTTC. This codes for CASSFMAGAPRGANVLTF.

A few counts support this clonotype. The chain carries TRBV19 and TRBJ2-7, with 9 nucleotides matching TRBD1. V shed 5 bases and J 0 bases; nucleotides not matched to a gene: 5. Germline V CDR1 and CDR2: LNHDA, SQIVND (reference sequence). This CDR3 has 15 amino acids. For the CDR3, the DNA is TGTGCCAGTAGTGCCGGGACAGGGAGCTCCTACGAGCAGTACTTC. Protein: CASSAGTGSSYEQYF. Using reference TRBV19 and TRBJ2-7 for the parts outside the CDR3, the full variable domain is DGGITQSPKYLFRKEGQNVTLSCEQNLNHDAMYWYRQDPGQGLRLIYYSQIVNDFQKGDIAEGYSVSREKKESFPLTVTSAQKNPTAFYLCASSAGTGSSYEQYFGPGTRLTVT.

CDR3 coding DNA: TGCAGTGCGTCGGGGCAGGGGCAGGAGACCCAGTACTTC. Translated: CSASGQGQETQYF. The genes are TRBV20-1 and TRBJ2-5; possibly TRBD1 for D (6 bases). The V gene lost 6 bases and the J gene lost 5 bases, with 16 bases spanning the gap. CDR3 size: 13 residues. In germline, CDR1 is DFQATT, CDR2 SNEGSKA (reference sequence).

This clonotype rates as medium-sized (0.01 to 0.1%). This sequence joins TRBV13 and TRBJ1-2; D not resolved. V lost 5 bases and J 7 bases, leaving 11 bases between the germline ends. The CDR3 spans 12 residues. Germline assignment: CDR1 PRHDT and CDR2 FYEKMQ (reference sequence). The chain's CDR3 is CASSGEEGGYTF. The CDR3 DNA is TGTGCCAGCAGCGGAGAGGAGGGTGGCTACACCTTC.

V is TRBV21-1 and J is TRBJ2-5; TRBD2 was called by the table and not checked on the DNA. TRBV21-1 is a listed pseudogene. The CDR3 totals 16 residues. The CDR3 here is CASSRTSGVYQETQYF. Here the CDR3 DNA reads TGTGCCAGCAGCAGGACTAGCGGTGTGTACCAAGAGACCCAGTACTTC.

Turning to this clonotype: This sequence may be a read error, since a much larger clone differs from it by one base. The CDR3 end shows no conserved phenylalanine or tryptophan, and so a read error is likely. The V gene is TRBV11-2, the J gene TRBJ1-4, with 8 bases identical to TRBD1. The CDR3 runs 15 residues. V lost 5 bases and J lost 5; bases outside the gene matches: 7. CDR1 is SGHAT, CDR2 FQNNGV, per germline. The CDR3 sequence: CASSPLTGANEKLFS. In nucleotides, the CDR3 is TGTGCCAGCAGCCCCCTGACAGGGGCAAATGAAAAACTGTTTTCT.

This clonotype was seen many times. The CDR3 region is CASSIRDSPSYNEQFF. CDR3 DNA: TGTGCCAGCAGCATTCGGGACAGCCCCTCCTACAATGAGCAGTTCTTC. The rearrangement links TRBV7-6 to TRBJ2-1; 7 bases are a match to TRBD1. With V trimmed by 5 bases and J by 0 bases, 7 bases remained unmatched. CDR3 length: 16 amino acids. Germline V gives CDR1 SGHVS, CDR2 FNYEAQ.

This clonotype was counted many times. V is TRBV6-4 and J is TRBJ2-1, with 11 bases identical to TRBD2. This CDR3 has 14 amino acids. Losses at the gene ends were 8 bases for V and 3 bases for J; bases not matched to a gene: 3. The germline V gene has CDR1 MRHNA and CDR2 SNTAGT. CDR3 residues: CASSLAGDYNEQFF. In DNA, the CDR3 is TGTGCCAGCTCACTAGCGGGGGACTACAATGAGCAGTTCTTC.

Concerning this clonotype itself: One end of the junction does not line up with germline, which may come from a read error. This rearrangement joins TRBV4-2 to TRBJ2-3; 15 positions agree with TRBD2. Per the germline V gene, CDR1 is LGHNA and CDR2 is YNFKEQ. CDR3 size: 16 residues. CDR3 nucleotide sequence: TGTGCCAGCAGCCAAGGGACTAGCGGGGGGGCGGATACGCAGTACTTT. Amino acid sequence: CASSQGTSGGADTQYF.

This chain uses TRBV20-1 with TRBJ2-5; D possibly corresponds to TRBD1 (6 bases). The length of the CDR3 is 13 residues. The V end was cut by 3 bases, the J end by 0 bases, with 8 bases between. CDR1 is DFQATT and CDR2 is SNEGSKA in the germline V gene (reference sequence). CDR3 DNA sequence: TGCAGTGCTAGCAGGGACAACCAAGAGACCCAGTACTTC. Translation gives CSASRDNQETQYF.

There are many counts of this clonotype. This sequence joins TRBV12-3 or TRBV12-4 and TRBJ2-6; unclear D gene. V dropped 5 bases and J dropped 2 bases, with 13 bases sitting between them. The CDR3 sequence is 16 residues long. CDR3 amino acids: CASSPPVWAGANVLTF. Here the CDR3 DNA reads TGTGCCAGCAGTCCGCCGGTTTGGGCTGGGGCCAACGTCCTGACTTTC.

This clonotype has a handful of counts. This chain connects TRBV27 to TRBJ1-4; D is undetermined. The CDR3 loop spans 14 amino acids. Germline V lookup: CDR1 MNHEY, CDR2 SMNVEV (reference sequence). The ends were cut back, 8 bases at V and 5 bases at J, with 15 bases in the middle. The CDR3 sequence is CASGGDFSNEKLFF. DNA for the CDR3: TGTGCCAGCGGCGGGGATTTCTCAAATGAAAAACTGTTTTTT.

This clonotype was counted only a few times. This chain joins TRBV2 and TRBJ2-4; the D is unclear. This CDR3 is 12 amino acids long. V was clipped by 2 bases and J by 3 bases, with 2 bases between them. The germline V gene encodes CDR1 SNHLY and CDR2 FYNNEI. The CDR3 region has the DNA TGTGCCAGCAGTGAATACAAAAACATTCAGTACTTC. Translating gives CASSEYKNIQYF.

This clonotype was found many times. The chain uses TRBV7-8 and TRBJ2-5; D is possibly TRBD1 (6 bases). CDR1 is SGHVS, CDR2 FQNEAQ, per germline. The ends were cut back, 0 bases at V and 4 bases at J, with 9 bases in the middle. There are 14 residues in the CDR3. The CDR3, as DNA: TGTGCCAGCAGCTTAGCAGGGACAAGAGAGACCCAGTACTTC. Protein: CASSLAGTRETQYF.

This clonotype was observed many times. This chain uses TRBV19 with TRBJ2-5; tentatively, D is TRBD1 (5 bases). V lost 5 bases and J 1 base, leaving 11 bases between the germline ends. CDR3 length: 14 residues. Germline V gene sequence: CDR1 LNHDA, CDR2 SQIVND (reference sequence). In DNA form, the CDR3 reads TGTGCCAGTAGTCCACAGGTTTTCCAAGAGACCCAGTACTTC. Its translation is CASSPQVFQETQYF.

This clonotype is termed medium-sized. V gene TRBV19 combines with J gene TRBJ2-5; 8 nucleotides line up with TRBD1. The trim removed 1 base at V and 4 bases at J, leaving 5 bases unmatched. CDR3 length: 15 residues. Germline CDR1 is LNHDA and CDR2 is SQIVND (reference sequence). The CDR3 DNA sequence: TGTGCCAGTAGTATAGCGGACAGGGCCGGAGAGACCCAGTACTTC. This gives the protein CASSIADRAGETQYF.

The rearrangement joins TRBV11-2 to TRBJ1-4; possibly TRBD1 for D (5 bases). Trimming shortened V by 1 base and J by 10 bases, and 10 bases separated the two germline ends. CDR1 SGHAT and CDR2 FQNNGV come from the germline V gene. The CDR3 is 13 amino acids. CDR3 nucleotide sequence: TGTGCCAGCAGCTTAGCTGGGGGGGGAAAACTGTTTTTT. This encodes CASSLAGGGKLFF.

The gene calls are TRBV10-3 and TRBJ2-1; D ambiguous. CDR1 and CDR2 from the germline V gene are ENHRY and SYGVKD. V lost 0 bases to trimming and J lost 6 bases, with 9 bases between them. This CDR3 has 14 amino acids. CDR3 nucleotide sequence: TGTGCCATCAGTGAGTCGGGCCCGGCCAATGAGCAGTTCTTC. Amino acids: CAISESGPANEQFF.

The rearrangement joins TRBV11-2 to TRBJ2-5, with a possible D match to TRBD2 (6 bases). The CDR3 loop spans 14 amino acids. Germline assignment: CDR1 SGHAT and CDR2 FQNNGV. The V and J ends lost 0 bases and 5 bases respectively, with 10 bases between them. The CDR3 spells CASSLDSRGETQYF. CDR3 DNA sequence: TGTGCCAGCAGCTTAGATTCACGGGGGGAGACCCAGTACTTC.

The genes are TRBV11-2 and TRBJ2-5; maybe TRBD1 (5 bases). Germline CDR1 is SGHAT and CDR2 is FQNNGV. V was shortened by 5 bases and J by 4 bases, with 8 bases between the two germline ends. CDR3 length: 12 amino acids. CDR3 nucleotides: TGTGCCAGCAGCCTGCAGGGAGAGACCCAGTACTTC. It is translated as CASSLQGETQYF.